These 21 T cell receptor beta chains share one sample of origin, sequenced in a study of blood T cell repertoires in COVID-19. The method was immunoSEQ multiplex PCR; TCRdb's version includes in-frame clones alone and lacks a portion of them. Of under 200,000 clones listed, approximately 81% are singletons. The sequenced sample was peripheral blood. These receptors were obtained from a man younger than 30 with active or convalescent COVID-19.

The V and J genes are TRBV6-5 and TRBJ1-3; D unresolved. Trimming took off 4 bases at V and 2 bases at J, with 9 bases between the two ends. Germline CDR1 MNHEY, CDR2 SVGAGI. This CDR3 contains 14 residues. The chain's CDR3 is CASSLREAGNTIYF. The CDR3 DNA follows: TGTGCCAGCAGTTTGCGGGAAGCTGGAAACACCATATATTTT.

The J gene is TRBJ1-4, the V gene TRBV4-2; 9 nucleotides line up with TRBD1. Germline CDR1 LGHNA, CDR2 YNFKEQ. V gave up 0 bases and J gave up 5 bases; unmatched junction bases: 7. The CDR3 is made up of 17 amino acids. The CDR3 spells CASSQEWGGQGNEKLFF. CDR3 coding DNA: TGTGCCAGCAGCCAAGAGTGGGGAGGACAGGGGAATGAAAAACTGTTTTTT.

This clone is judged medium-sized. V is TRBV5-4 and J is TRBJ2-7; possibly TRBD2 for D (6 bases). V was pared by 0 bases and J by 2 bases, with 9 bases between. This CDR3 has 14 residues. Germline V lookup: CDR1 SGHNT, CDR2 YYREEE (reference sequence). The CDR3 protein is CASSLAGVTYEQYF. CDR3 nucleotide sequence: TGTGCCAGCAGCTTGGCGGGAGTTACCTACGAGCAGTACTTC. The full variable domain, completed using reference TRBV5-4 and TRBJ2-7, is ETGVTQSPTHLIKTRGQQVTLRCSSQSGHNTVSWYQQALGQGPQFIFQYYREEENGRGNFPPRFSGLQFPNYSSELNVNALELDDSALYLCASSLAGVTYEQYFGPGTRLTVT.

There are a few counts of this clone. The chain uses TRBV6-5 and TRBJ2-7, with 9 bases that match TRBD1. The CDR3 length is 13 residues. Germline values: CDR1 MNHEY, CDR2 SVGAGI. Trimming removed 6 bases from V and 3 bases from J; junction bases left unmatched: 3. This CDR3 is CASRRDRDYEQYF. DNA of the CDR3: TGTGCCAGCAGGAGGGACAGGGACTACGAGCAGTACTTC.

CDR3 in DNA: TGCGCCAGCAGCTTGACCCCGGGACTCATAGGAAACACCATATATTTT. It specifies CASSLTPGLIGNTIYF. V usage is TRBV5-1 and J usage is TRBJ1-3, with D possibly matching TRBD1 (5 bases). V was shortened by 1 base and J by 4 bases, with 15 bases between the two germline ends. Germline CDR1 is SGHRS and CDR2 is YFSETQ. The CDR3 extends over 16 amino acids.

This clone appeared a single time. The CDR3 reads CASSGTPNSPLHF. The CDR3, as DNA: TGTGCCAGCAGCGGGACACCCAATTCACCCCTCCACTTT. The rearrangement joins TRBV12-3 or TRBV12-4 to TRBJ1-6, with D perhaps matching TRBD1 (6 bases). The germline V and J ends were trimmed by 6 bases and 7 bases, with 10 bases remaining between them. The CDR3 runs to 13 residues.

The chain uses TRBV7-8 and TRBJ1-2; 8 bases are shared with TRBD1. The germline gives CDR1 SGHVS, CDR2 FQNEAQ. Germline trimming cut 1 base from V and 4 bases from J; bases unmatched to any gene: 2. This CDR3 comprises 14 residues. The CDR3 coding sequence is TGTGCCAGCAGCTTAGGGACAGGGATCTATGGCTACACCTTC. Amino acids: CASSLGTGIYGYTF.

This clone was seen just once. The J gene is TRBJ1-5, the V gene TRBV6-5; 7 nucleotides agree with TRBD1. The germline V gene has CDR1 MNHEY and CDR2 SVGAGI. This CDR3 contains 15 residues. With 8 bases clipped from V and 1 base from J, the junction kept 8 bases outside the gene matches. The CDR3 spells CASLDRVRSNQPQHF. CDR3 nucleotides: TGTGCCAGCCTCGACAGGGTCCGCAGCAATCAGCCCCAGCATTTT.

A few counts support this clone. CDR3 in DNA: TGTGCCAGCAGCTTAGACGGGGGGGCCCACACTGAAGCTTTCTTT. This codes for CASSLDGGAHTEAFF. The J gene is TRBJ1-1, the V gene TRBV7-6; D is possibly TRBD1 (6 bases). V was pared by 1 base and J by 3 bases, with 12 bases between. Germline loops: CDR1 SGHVS, CDR2 FNYEAQ. The CDR3 is 15 amino acids. Based on the CDR3 plus reference TRBV7-6 and TRBJ1-1, the full variable domain is GAGVSQSPRYKVTKRGQDVALRCDPISGHVSLYWYRQALGQGPEFLTYFNYEAQQDKSGLPNDRFSAERPEGSISTLTIQRTEQRDSAMYRCASSLDGGAHTEAFFGQGTRLTVV.

The genes are TRBV11-2 and TRBJ2-1; maybe TRBD2 (6 bases). Germline V gene lookup returns CDR1 SGHAT and CDR2 FQNNGV. The ends were cut back, 7 bases at V and 4 bases at J, with 11 bases in the middle. The CDR3 runs to 13 residues. CDR3 sequence (DNA): TGTGCCAGCACCGGACTACCTTACAATGAGCAGTTCTTC. It encodes CASTGLPYNEQFF.

As DNA, the CDR3 is TGTGCCAGCAGTGAAAGGAGATCACCCCTCCACTTT. Its protein is CASSERRSPLHF. This chain uses TRBV6-1 with TRBJ1-6; D call uncertain. The CDR3 is 12 residues long. The V gene's germline CDR1 is MNHNS and CDR2 SASEGT. The V end lost 2 bases, the J end lost 10 bases, and 6 bases lay between the germline ends.

In its sample, this clone was seen a few times. J is TRBJ2-7 and V is TRBV18, with D perhaps TRBD1 (6 bases). The CDR3 contains 16 residues. Trimming took 2 bases from V and 4 from J, leaving 18 bases between them. Germline V gene data show CDR1 as KGHSH and CDR2 as LQKENI. This chain's CDR3 is CASSPDRRTDFYEQYF. The DNA for the CDR3 is TGTGCCAGCTCACCAGACAGGAGGACAGACTTTTACGAGCAGTACTTC. The full variable domain, with the rest looked up from reference TRBV18 and TRBJ2-7, is NAGVMQNPRHLVRRRGQEARLRCSPMKGHSHVYWYRQLPEEGLKFMVYLQKENIIDESGMPKERFSAEFPKEGPSILRIQQVVRGDSAAYFCASSPDRRTDFYEQYFGPGTRLTVT.

V is TRBV30 and J is TRBJ2-7; 7 bases agree with TRBD1. CDR3 size: 15 residues. V lost 1 base to trimming and J lost 0 bases; unmatched junction nucleotides: 6. CDR1 is GTSNPN and CDR2 is SVGIG in the germline V gene (reference sequence). CDR3 region: CAWSEGTESSYEQYF. CDR3 coding DNA: TGTGCCTGGAGTGAAGGGACAGAGAGCTCCTACGAGCAGTACTTC.

The chain is built from TRBV5-1 and TRBJ1-1; tentatively, D is TRBD1 (5 bases). CDR1 and CDR2 (germline): SGHRS, YFSETQ. The CDR3 is made up of 14 amino acids. V dropped 0 bases and J dropped 3 bases, with 9 bases sitting between them. The CDR3, as DNA: TGCGCCAGCAGCTTGGAGGGGTGGGACACTGAAGCTTTCTTT. As protein: CASSLEGWDTEAFF. The full variable domain, with the rest looked up from reference TRBV5-1 and TRBJ1-1, is KAGVTQTPRYLIKTRGQQVTLSCSPISGHRSVSWYQQTPGQGLQFLFEYFSETQRNKGNFPGRFSGRQFSNSRSEMNVSTLELGDSALYLCASSLEGWDTEAFFGQGTRLTVV.

This chain uses TRBV4-3 with TRBJ2-1; 11 nucleotides align to TRBD2. The CDR3 consists of 16 residues. Germline V gene lookup returns CDR1 LGHNA and CDR2 YSLEER. V gave up 2 bases and J gave up 4 bases; unmatched junction bases: 4. The CDR3: CASSQSLAGVYNEQFF. CDR3 nucleotide sequence: TGCGCCAGCAGCCAATCACTAGCGGGAGTTTACAATGAGCAGTTCTTC.

In this sample, this clone turned up a few times. The genes are TRBV6-5 and TRBJ2-5; D may be TRBD2 (6 bases). The length of the CDR3 is 14 residues. Germline-derived CDR1 and CDR2 are MNHEY and SVGAGI. Trimming cost V 5 bases and J 5 bases, with 15 bases left between them. CDR3 nucleotides: TGTGCCAGCAGTCGCACGGCAGGGAGGGAGACCCAGTACTTC. It codes for CASSRTAGRETQYF.

The chain links TRBV19 to TRBJ2-1, with TRBD2 as a possible D gene (5 bases). The CDR3 consists of 15 residues. Deletions cut 3 bases from V and 0 bases from J, with 9 bases between. Germline values: CDR1 LNHDA, CDR2 SQIVND (reference sequence). In DNA form, the CDR3 reads TGTGCCAGTAGTATTAAGCGGAGCTCCTACAATGAGCAGTTCTTC. Residues: CASSIKRSSYNEQFF.

The V gene is TRBV6-5, the J gene TRBJ1-5, with D unclear. The CDR3 is 15 residues long. The germline V and J ends were trimmed by 6 bases and 5 bases, with 17 bases remaining between them. The germline CDR1 and CDR2 sequences are MNHEY and SVGAGI. The CDR3 protein is CASRPQGGLDQPQHF. CDR3 sequence (DNA): TGTGCCAGCAGGCCCCAAGGCGGGCTCGATCAGCCCCAGCATTTT.

The rearrangement links TRBV11-3 to TRBJ2-2, with TRBD1 identical over 9 bases. The V gene end was trimmed by 5 bases and the J gene end by 4 bases; junction bases not matched to a gene: 5. The CDR3 loop spans 15 amino acids. Germline assignment: CDR1 SGHNT and CDR2 YENEEA. The CDR3 loop reads CASSLRQGGTGELFF. In nucleotides, the CDR3 is TGTGCCAGCAGCCTCCGACAGGGGGGCACCGGGGAGCTGTTTTTT.

The rearrangement uses TRBV9 and TRBJ2-2; tentative D call: TRBD2 (5 bases). The germline V and J ends were trimmed by 4 bases and 5 bases, with 15 bases remaining between them. The CDR3 sequence is 15 residues long. The germline V gene encodes CDR1 SGDLS and CDR2 YYNGEE. CDR3 amino acids: CASSPREGRTGELFF. CDR3 coding DNA: TGTGCCAGCAGCCCCCGGGAAGGGCGAACCGGGGAGCTGTTTTTT.

The V gene is TRBV18, the J gene TRBJ1-2; D is perhaps TRBD1 (6 bases). Germline V lookup: CDR1 KGHSH, CDR2 LQKENI. The germline V and J ends were trimmed by 4 bases and 4 bases, with 16 bases remaining between them. The CDR3 totals 15 residues. CDR3: CASSRTGQQAYGYTF. The CDR3 DNA sequence: TGTGCCAGCTCACGTACGGGACAACAGGCCTATGGCTACACCTTC.